This TCR beta chain was profiled in a study of OX40 agonist ivuxolimab in advanced cancers. Study-level background: Treatment of patients was with ivuxolimab, an agonistic anti-OX40 (CD134) antibody. Study findings and constraints: Clonal expansion among partial responders at 0.1-3.0 mg/kg ranked near the lowest.

This clone appeared a few times. Its specificity is not known. This table comes from immunoSEQ multiplex PCR, and its TCRdb copy is limited to in-frame clones, with some not included. The sample yields tens of thousands of clones, approximately 90% seen once. Autoimmune disease history or systemic immunosuppression disqualified patients. Sequenced here: CD4+ or CD8+ T cells sorted from blood, sampled in a trial of the OX40 agonist ivuxolimab. The clonotype comes from an adult with an advanced solid tumor such as melanoma, head and neck, liver or kidney cancer.

CDR3 sequence reads: CASSRRSVGDYGYTF. DNA of the CDR3: TGTGCCAGCAGCCGTAGGTCGGTCGGGGACTATGGCTACACCTTC. This chain joins TRBV5-4 and TRBJ1-2, with unresolved D. This CDR3 has 15 amino acids. The germline V and J ends were trimmed by 4 bases and 3 bases, with 16 bases remaining between them. The V gene's germline CDR1 is SGHNT and CDR2 YYREEE (reference sequence).